Listed below are T cell receptor beta chains from one sample, sequenced in a study of neurological immune-mediated disorders. TCRdb re-analysed the 5' RACE reads in MiXCR, keeping a single row per CDR3 protein. The sample has more than 35,000 distinct CDR3 sequences, approximately 10% seen once; the top ten hold under 8.5%. Sequencing was performed on PBMCs. These receptors came from a woman aged 25-40 years with HTLV-1-associated myelopathy (HAM/TSP). Both conserved end residues are part of each CDR3. A D gene is named only where the DNA matches it firmly. Clone sizes are given selectively: once, few, many, or a class where the clone is expanded.

v_gene,j_gene,abundance,d_gene,CDR3nt,CDR3aa
TRBV7-2,TRBJ2-7,many,.,TGTGCCAGCAGCCCCTATTCCCAAATGGACGAGCAGTACTTC,CASSPYSQMDEQYF
TRBV7-6,TRBJ2-7,many,TRBD1,TGTGCCAGCAGCTCCAGCGGGACAGGGTGGCACGAGCAGTACTTC,CASSSSGTGWHEQYF
TRBV12-3/TRBV12-4,TRBJ2-3,.,.,TGTGCCAGCAGTTTTTGGACTATCGTCACAGATACGCAGTATTTT,CASSFWTIVTDTQYF
TRBV20-1,TRBJ1-2,many,TRBD1,TGCAGTGCTTTACAGGGGGCGGACAACTATGGCTACACCTTC,CSALQGADNYGYTF
TRBV20-1,TRBJ2-1,many,TRBD1,TGCAGTGCTACAACAGGGGGACCTTACAATGAGCAGTTCTTC,CSATTGGPYNEQFF
TRBV5-1,TRBJ2-2,many,.,TGCGCCAGCAGCTTGTGGGGGGCGAACACCGGGGAGCTGTTTTTT,CASSLWGANTGELFF
TRBV20-1,TRBJ1-6,many,TRBD1,TGCAGTGCTAGGAACAACGACAGGGCTCTACACTTT,CSARNNDRALHF
TRBV7-2,TRBJ1-2,many,.,TGTGCCAGCAGCTTAGAAGGGAGAGGGGACTATGGCTACACCTTC,CASSLEGRGDYGYTF
TRBV7-9,TRBJ1-2,many,.,TGTGCCAGCAGCTCGGTAGTCGACTTTAACTATGGCTACACCTTC,CASSSVVDFNYGYTF
TRBV20-1,TRBJ2-3,many,.,TGCAGTGCTAGAGATCAGATGGACAGACTGAGGACAGATACGCAGTATTTT,CSARDQMDRLRTDTQYF
TRBV7-9,TRBJ2-5,many,TRBD2,TGTGCCAGCAGCTCTCGACTAGCGGGGCCTCAAGAGACCCAGTACTTC,CASSSRLAGPQETQYF
TRBV20-1,TRBJ2-3,.,.,TGCAGTGCTAGTATCGTGGGTCCAAGAGATACGCAGTATTTT,CSASIVGPRDTQYF
TRBV21-1,TRBJ1-4,many,.,TGTGCCAGCCCCTTACCGGGACAGGGGATGGAGAAACTGTTTTTT,CASPLPGQGMEKLFF
TRBV5-1,TRBJ1-1,many,.,TGCGCCAGCAGCTTGGTGGGTGCGGGCACTGAAGCTTTCTTT,CASSLVGAGTEAFF
TRBV6-5,TRBJ2-7,.,.,TGTGCCAGCAGTACTAGGACGAACTCCTACGAGCAGTACTTC,CASSTRTNSYEQYF
TRBV20-1,TRBJ2-2,many,.,TGCAGTGCCTCCGTCGAAAAAACAGGGCCCGGGGAGCTGTTTTTT,CSASVEKTGPGELFF
TRBV3-1,TRBJ1-2,many,.,TGTGCCAGCAGCCGGTCTCCGGCCGGCAACTATGGCTACACCTTC,CASSRSPAGNYGYTF
TRBV20-1,TRBJ2-2,many,.,TGCAGTGCTAGAGATCGTGTCGGCGCCCCCCACACCGGGGAGCTGTTTTTT,CSARDRVGAPHTGELFF
TRBV11-2,TRBJ2-7,many,TRBD2,TGTGCCAGCAGCTCCGGGGGGGAATACGAGCAGTACTTC,CASSSGGEYEQYF
TRBV9,TRBJ2-3,many,.,TGTGCCAGCAGCCCCCGGGAGCCGGATACGCAGTATTTT,CASSPREPDTQYF
TRBV5-8,TRBJ1-5,many,.,TGTGCCAGCAGCCGAGGGAGGGATCAGCCCCAGCATTTT,CASSRGRDQPQHF
TRBV20-1,TRBJ1-1,many,.,TGCAGTGCTAGAGTCCCAGGGGAGGTGGAAACTGAAGCTTTCTTT,CSARVPGEVETEAFF
TRBV6-4,TRBJ2-1,.,TRBD2,TGTGCCAGCAGTCCAGCGGGGGCCTCCTACAATGAGCAGTTCTTC,CASSPAGASYNEQFF
TRBV27,TRBJ1-1,medium-sized,.,.,CASSSSGQGVEAFF
TRBV20-1,TRBJ1-6,many,.,TGCAGTGCTAAGGGACGTAGTCTCGATTCACCCCTCCACTTT,CSAKGRSLDSPLHF
TRBV6-6,TRBJ2-7,many,TRBD1,TGTGCCAGCAGCCTCCAGGGGGTCCCCTACGAGCAGTACTTC,CASSLQGVPYEQYF
TRBV5-4,TRBJ1-1,many,.,TGTGCCAGCAGCTTAACGGTGGCAGAGAACACTGAAGCTTTCTTT,CASSLTVAENTEAFF
TRBV6-4,TRBJ1-1,many,.,TGTGCCAGCAGTGTCGGGCCTAACACTGAAGCTTTCTTT,CASSVGPNTEAFF
TRBV5-1,TRBJ2-7,.,.,TGCGCCAGCAGCTTGGGGTCAGGGGGGCCGTACGAGCAGTACTTC,CASSLGSGGPYEQYF